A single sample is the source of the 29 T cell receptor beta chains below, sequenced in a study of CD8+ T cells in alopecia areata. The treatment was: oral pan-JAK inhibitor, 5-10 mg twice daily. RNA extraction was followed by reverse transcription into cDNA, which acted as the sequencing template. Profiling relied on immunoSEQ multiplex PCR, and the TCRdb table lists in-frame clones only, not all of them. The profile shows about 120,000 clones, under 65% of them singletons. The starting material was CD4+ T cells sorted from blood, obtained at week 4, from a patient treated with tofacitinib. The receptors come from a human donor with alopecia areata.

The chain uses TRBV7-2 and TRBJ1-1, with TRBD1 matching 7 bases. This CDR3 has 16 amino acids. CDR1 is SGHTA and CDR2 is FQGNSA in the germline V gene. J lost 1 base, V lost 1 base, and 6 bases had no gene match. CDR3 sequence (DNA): TGTGCCAGCAGCTTAGAGCCGACAGGGTCGAACACTGAAGCTTTCTTT. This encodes CASSLEPTGSNTEAFF.

CDR3 residues: CSVEGGQGASYEQYF. In nucleotides, the CDR3 is TGCAGCGTTGAAGGTGGACAGGGGGCATCCTACGAGCAGTACTTC. The genes are TRBV29-1 and TRBJ2-7; 11 bases are shared with TRBD1. Germline V gene lookup returns CDR1 SQVTM and CDR2 ANQGSEA. J gave up 1 base and V 1 base, and 3 bases lay outside the gene matches. The CDR3 is 15 amino acids.

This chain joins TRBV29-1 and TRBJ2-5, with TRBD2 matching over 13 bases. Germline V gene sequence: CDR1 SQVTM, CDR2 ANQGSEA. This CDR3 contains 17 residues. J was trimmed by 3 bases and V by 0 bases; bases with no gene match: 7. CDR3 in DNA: TGCAGCGTTGAAGATCACTCACTAGCGGGGGGGGAAGAGACCCAGTACTTC. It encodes CSVEDHSLAGGEETQYF.

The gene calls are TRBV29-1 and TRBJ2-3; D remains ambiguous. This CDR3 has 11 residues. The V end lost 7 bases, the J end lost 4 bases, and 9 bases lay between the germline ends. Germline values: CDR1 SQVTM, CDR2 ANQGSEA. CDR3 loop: CSASTADTQYF. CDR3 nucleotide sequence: TGCAGCGCTTCAACGGCAGATACGCAGTATTTT.

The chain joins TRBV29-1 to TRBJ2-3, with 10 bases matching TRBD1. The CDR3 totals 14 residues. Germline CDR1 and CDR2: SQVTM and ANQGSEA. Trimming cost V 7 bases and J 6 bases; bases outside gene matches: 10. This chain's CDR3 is CSARQGAVSDTQYF. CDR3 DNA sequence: TGCAGCGCCAGACAGGGGGCTGTCTCCGATACGCAGTATTTT.

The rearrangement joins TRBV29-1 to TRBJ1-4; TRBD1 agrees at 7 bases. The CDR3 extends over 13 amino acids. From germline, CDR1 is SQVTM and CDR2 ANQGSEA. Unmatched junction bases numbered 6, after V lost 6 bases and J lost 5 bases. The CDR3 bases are TGCAGCGTGGGACAGAACAGGAATGAAAAACTGTTTTTT. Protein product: CSVGQNRNEKLFF.

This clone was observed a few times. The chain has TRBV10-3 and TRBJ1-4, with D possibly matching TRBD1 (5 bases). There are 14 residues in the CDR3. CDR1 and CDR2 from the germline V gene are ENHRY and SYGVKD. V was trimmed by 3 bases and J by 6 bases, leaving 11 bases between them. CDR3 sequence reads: CAISDQGGDEKLFF. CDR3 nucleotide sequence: TGTGCCATCAGTGACCAGGGAGGAGATGAAAAACTGTTTTTT.

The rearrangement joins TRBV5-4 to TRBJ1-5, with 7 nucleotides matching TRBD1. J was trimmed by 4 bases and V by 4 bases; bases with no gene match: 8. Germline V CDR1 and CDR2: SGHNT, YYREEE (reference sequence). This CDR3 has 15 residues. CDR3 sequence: CASSKDRAPNQPQHF. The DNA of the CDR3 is TGTGCCAGCAGCAAAGACAGGGCCCCGAATCAGCCCCAGCATTTT. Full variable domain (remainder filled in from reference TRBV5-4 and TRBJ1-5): ETGVTQSPTHLIKTRGQQVTLRCSSQSGHNTVSWYQQALGQGPQFIFQYYREEENGRGNFPPRFSGLQFPNYSSELNVNALELDDSALYLCASSKDRAPNQPQHFGDGTRLSIL.

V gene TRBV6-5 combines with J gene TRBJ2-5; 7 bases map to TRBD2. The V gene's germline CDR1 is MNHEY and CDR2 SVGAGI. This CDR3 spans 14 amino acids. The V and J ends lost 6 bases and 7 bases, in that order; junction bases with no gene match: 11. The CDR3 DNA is TGTGCCAGCAGACCCACCCCGGGGGGAAGGACCCAGTACTTC. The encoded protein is CASRPTPGGRTQYF.

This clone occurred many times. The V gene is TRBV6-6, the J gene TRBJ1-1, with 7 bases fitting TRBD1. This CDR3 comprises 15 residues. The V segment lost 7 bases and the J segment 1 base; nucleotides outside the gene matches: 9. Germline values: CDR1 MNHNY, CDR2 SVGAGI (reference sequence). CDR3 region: CASTLQGRGNTEAFF. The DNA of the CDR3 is TGTGCCAGCACCCTACAGGGGCGCGGGAACACTGAAGCTTTCTTT.

The CDR3 sequence is CSAQIEANYGYTF. The CDR3 nucleotides are TGCAGCGCCCAGATAGAAGCTAACTATGGCTACACCTTC. The J gene is TRBJ1-2, the V gene TRBV29-1; D ambiguous. This CDR3 has 13 residues. V was cut by 7 bases and J by 0 bases, with 12 bases left in between. Germline CDR1 and CDR2: SQVTM and ANQGSEA. The full variable domain, with the rest looked up from reference TRBV29-1 and TRBJ1-2, is SAVISQKPSRDICQRGTSLTIQCQVDSQVTMMFWYRQQPGQSLTLIATANQGSEATYESGFVIDKFPISRPNLTFSTLTVSNMSPEDSSIYLCSAQIEANYGYTFGSGTRLTVV.

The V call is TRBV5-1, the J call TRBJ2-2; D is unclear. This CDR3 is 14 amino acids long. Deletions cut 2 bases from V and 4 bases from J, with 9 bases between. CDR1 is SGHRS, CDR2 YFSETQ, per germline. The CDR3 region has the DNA TGCGCCAGCAGCTTAAGTCCGGGCACCGGGGAGCTGTTTTTT. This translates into CASSLSPGTGELFF.

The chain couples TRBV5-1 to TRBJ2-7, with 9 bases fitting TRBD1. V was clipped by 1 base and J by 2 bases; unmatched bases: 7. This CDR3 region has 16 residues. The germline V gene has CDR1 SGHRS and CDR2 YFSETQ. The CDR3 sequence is CASSLHWDRAPYEQYF. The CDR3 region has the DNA TGCGCCAGCAGCTTGCACTGGGACAGGGCTCCCTACGAGCAGTACTTC.

The CDR3 DNA reads TGCGCCAGCAGCTTGGTTGCGGATTTGGGCGAGCAGTACTTC. Translated, it gives CASSLVADLGEQYF. This chain links TRBV5-1 with TRBJ2-7; D unresolved. Germline V gene data show CDR1 as SGHRS and CDR2 as YFSETQ. V was cut by 0 bases and J by 6 bases, with 13 bases left in between. The CDR3 loop spans 14 amino acids.

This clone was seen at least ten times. CDR3 residues: CASSLAGGVTDTQYF. The DNA of the CDR3 is TGTGCCAGCAGCCTAGCGGGGGGGGTCACAGATACGCAGTATTTT. The J gene is TRBJ2-3, the V gene TRBV27, with 12 bases aligning to TRBD2. The V segment lost 6 bases and the J segment 2 bases; nucleotides outside the gene matches: 3. Germline values: CDR1 MNHEY, CDR2 SMNVEV (reference sequence). The CDR3 is 15 residues long.

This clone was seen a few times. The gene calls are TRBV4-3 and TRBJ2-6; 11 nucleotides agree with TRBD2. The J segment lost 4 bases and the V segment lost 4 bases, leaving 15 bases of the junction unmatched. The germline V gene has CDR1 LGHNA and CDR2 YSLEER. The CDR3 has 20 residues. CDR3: CASSRGMTSGDLGGANVLTF. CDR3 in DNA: TGCGCCAGCAGCCGAGGGATGACTAGCGGGGACCTCGGAGGGGCCAACGTCCTGACTTTC.

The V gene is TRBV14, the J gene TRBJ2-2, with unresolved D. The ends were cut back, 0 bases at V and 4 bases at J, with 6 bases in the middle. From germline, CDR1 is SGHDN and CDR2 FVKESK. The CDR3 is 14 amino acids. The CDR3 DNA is TGTGCCAGCAGCCAAGACCTGGCCACCGGGGAGCTGTTTTTT. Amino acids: CASSQDLATGELFF.

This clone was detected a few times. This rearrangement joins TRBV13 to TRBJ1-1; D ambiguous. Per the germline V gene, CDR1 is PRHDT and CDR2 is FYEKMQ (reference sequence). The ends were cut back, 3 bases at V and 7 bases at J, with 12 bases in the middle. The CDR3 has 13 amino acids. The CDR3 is CASSLSARIEAFF. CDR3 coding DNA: TGTGCCAGCAGCTTGTCAGCGAGGATTGAAGCTTTCTTT.

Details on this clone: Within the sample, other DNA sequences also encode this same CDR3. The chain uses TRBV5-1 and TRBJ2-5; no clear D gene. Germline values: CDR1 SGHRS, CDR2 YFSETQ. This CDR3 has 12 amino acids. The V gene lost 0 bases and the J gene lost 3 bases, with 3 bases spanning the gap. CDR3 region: CASSLEEETQYF. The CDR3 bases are TGCGCCAGCAGCTTGGAGGAAGAGACCCAGTACTTC.

Here the CDR3 DNA reads TGTGCCACCAGCGCGGGTCAGAACACTGAAGCTTTCTTT. Its protein is CATSAGQNTEAFF. The chain has TRBV15 and TRBJ1-1; D ambiguous. CDR3 length: 13 amino acids. Germline lookup yields CDR1 LNHNV and CDR2 YYDKDF (reference sequence). V lost 5 bases and J 1 base, leaving 8 bases between the germline ends.

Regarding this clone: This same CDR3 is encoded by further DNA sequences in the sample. This chain's CDR3 is CASSLRDQPQHF. CDR3 coding DNA: TGTGCCAGCAGTTTACGGGATCAGCCCCAGCATTTT. The V call is TRBV28, the J call TRBJ1-5; no definite D call. V was clipped by 2 bases and J by 5 bases, with 4 bases between them. The CDR3 extends over 12 amino acids. In germline, CDR1 is MDHEN, CDR2 SYDVKM.

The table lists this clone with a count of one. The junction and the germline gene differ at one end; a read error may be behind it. CDR3 protein: CANSRAPGPTETQYF. For the CDR3, the DNA is TGTGCCAACAGCCGGGCCCCGGGCCCAACGGAGACCCAGTACTTC. This chain connects TRBV7-2 to TRBJ2-5, with no clear D. CDR3 size: 15 residues. Germline assignment: CDR1 SGHTA and CDR2 FQGNSA.

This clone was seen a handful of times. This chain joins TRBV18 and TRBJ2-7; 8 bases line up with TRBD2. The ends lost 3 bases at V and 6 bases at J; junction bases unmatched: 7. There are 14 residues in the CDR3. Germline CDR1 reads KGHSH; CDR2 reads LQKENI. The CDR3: CASSPGLESPEQYF. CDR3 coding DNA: TGTGCCAGCTCACCGGGACTAGAGTCCCCCGAGCAGTACTTC.

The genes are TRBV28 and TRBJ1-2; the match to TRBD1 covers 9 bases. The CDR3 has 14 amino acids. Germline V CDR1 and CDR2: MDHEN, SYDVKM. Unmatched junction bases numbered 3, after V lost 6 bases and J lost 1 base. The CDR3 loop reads CASRGQGYNYGYTF. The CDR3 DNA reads TGTGCCAGCAGGGGACAGGGTTATAACTATGGCTACACCTTC.

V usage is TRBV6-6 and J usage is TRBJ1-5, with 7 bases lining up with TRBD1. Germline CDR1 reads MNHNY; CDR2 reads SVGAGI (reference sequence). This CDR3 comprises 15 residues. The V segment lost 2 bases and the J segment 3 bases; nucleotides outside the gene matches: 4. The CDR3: CASSYPTGINQPQHF. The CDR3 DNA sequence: TGTGCCAGCAGTTACCCGACAGGGATCAATCAGCCCCAGCATTTT.

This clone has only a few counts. As DNA, the CDR3 is TGTGCCAGCAGTTTCACAGGGGTTAGCACAGATACGCAGTATTTT. Residues: CASSFTGVSTDTQYF. The V and J genes are TRBV28 and TRBJ2-3; 7 bases align to TRBD1. The ends lost 3 bases at V and 0 bases at J; junction bases unmatched: 3. This CDR3 is 15 amino acids long. The germline gives CDR1 MDHEN, CDR2 SYDVKM.

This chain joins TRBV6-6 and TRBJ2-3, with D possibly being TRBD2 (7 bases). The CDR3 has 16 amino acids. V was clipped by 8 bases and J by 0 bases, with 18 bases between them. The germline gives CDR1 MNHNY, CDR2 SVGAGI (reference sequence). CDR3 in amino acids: CASLNPGGLSTDTQYF. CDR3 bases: TGTGCCAGCCTCAACCCCGGGGGGCTAAGCACAGATACGCAGTATTTT.

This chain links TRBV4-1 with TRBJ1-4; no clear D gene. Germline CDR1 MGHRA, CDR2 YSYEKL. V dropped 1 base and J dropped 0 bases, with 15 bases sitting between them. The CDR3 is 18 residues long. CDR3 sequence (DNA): TGCGCCAGCAGCCAAGGAAAAAACCATCCCACAACTAATGAAAAACTGTTTTTT. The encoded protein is CASSQGKNHPTTNEKLFF.

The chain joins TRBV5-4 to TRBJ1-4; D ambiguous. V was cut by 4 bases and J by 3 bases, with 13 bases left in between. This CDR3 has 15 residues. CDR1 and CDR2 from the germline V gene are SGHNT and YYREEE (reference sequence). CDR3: CASSRAASSNEKLFF. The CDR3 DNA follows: TGTGCCAGCAGCCGCGCGGCCTCCTCTAATGAAAAACTGTTTTTT. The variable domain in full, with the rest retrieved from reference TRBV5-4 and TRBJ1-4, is ETGVTQSPTHLIKTRGQQVTLRCSSQSGHNTVSWYQQALGQGPQFIFQYYREEENGRGNFPPRFSGLQFPNYSSELNVNALELDDSALYLCASSRAASSNEKLFFGSGTQLSVL.